Sequencing of this T cell receptor (beta chain) was carried out in a study of cytomegalovirus exposure and HLA in healthy donors. PCR employed 60 Vbeta and 13 Jbeta primers. Assay used: immunoSEQ multiplex PCR; TCRdb lists only in-frame clones, some missing. The profile shows 100,000 to 150,000 clones, around 80% of them singletons. The CDR3 extends over 16 amino acids. Trimming cost V 3 bases and J 2 bases; bases outside gene matches: 6. CDR1 and CDR2 (germline): LGHNA, YSLEER. The sequence came from a man aged 25-45 years in good health and CMV-seronegative. The sequenced sample was PBMCs. This rearrangement joins TRBV4-3 to TRBJ2-3, with TRBD2 matching 9 bases. CDR3 sequence: CASSQGAGGSTDTQYF. CDR3 bases: TGCGCCAGCAGCCAGGGAGCGGGGGGTTCCACAGATACGCAGTATTTT.